These T cell receptor beta chains were read from a single sample in a study of CD4 and CD8 cells across lung adenocarcinoma regions. TCRdb itself ran the PCR reads through MiXCR, one entry per CDR3 protein. Of about 14,000 distinct CDR3 sequences in the sample, roughly 47% were seen once. The sample comprised CD4+ T cells from the center of a lung tumor. All receptors derive from a male donor with lung adenocarcinoma. The CD4 and CD8 labels of this study may be unreliable. Each CDR3 is given with its conserved first and last residue. Size values are once, few and many counts, or a class for expanded clones, and some rows have none.

v_gene,abundance,CDR3aa
TRBV4-1,few,CASSPDPRSGSPGELFF
TRBV5-1,-,CASSPGTSGRAGGEQYF
TRBV14,-,CASSQVRERAEKLFF
TRBV27,many,CASSGGATNEKLFF
TRBV7-6,many,CASSYDSYEQYF
TRBV28,many,CASSVRRSGANVLTF
TRBV6-1,many,CASSEAAGLTDTQYF
TRBV27,many,CASSFRTGLAGGGTDTQYF
TRBV7-6,few,CASSSLAGGGEQYF
TRBV27,-,CASSSRLAGGTHEQFF
TRBV6-5,-,CASSSEAGHTGALYF
TRBV6-1,few,CASTYGYNEQFF
TRBV7-2,-,CASSLLAAREEKLFF
TRBV10-3,-,CASKGVRYEQYF
TRBV10-3,once,CAAAHEGRGSDTQYF
TRBV20-1,once,CSARRLANTGELFF
TRBV7-2,medium-sized,CASSPLLDSGRNEQFF
TRBV6-5,many,CASSYSTSGIFEQFF
TRBV27,-,CASITFRAGITDKQYF
TRBV6-1,medium-sized,CASGGTGTYNEQFF
TRBV7-2,many,CASSLVSTAKWQYF
TRBV4-1,-,CASSHQYNEQFF
TRBV28,many,CASSLGTGVSYTF
TRBV10-1,medium-sized,CASSESWEQYF
TRBV6-5,-,CASSYSDSLNEQFF
TRBV14,-,CASSQVSGAKNTQYF